This entry lists 10 T cell receptor beta chains sequenced from one sample in a study of spatial heterogeneity in lung cancer. Time point of the sample: blood at routine non-recurrence follow-up after resection. TCRdb reprocessed the 5' RACE reads with MiXCR, giving one entry per CDR3 protein. Here the sample spans some 41,000 distinct CDR3 sequences, approximately 10% being singletons. This specimen consisted of PBMCs, obtained at follow-up. These receptors all come from a female donor with early-stage non-small cell lung cancer.

The rearrangement uses TRBV7-8 and TRBJ1-3; 9 bases are a match to TRBD1. This CDR3 region has 15 residues. The ends lost 0 bases at V and 9 bases at J; junction bases unmatched: 6. In germline, CDR1 is SGHVS, CDR2 FQNEAQ. The CDR3 DNA reads as TGTGCCAGCAGCTTAGCCCGGGACAGGGTAGGCACCATATATTTT. Its protein is CASSLARDRVGTIYF.

This clonotype turned up a few times. The genes are TRBV7-2 and TRBJ2-5, with TRBD2 identical over 9 bases. The CDR3 is 14 residues long. Looked up from germline, CDR1 is SGHTA and CDR2 is FQGNSA. V lost 3 bases and J lost 4; bases outside the gene matches: 3. CDR3 sequence: CASSFTAGGETQYF. CDR3 DNA sequence: TGTGCCAGCAGCTTCACAGCGGGGGGAGAGACCCAGTACTTC.

In its sample, this clonotype was seen a few times. This chain joins TRBV6-5 and TRBJ2-7; 9 bases are shared with TRBD1. The CDR3 sequence is 16 residues long. The V and J ends lost 6 bases and 4 bases, in that order; junction bases with no gene match: 13. The germline CDR1 and CDR2 sequences are MNHEY and SVGAGI. CDR3 residues: CASSRTGARPGYEQYF. For the CDR3, the DNA is TGTGCCAGCAGCCGGACAGGGGCGCGCCCCGGGTACGAGCAGTACTTC.

This chain links TRBV11-2 with TRBJ2-1; tentatively, D is TRBD1 (6 bases). The V end lost 0 bases, the J end lost 3 bases, and 15 bases lay between the germline ends. Germline-derived CDR1 and CDR2 are SGHAT and FQNNGV. The CDR3 contains 17 residues. The CDR3 region is CASSLDLGQGHYNEQFF. CDR3 coding DNA: TGTGCCAGCAGCTTAGATCTCGGGCAGGGGCACTACAATGAGCAGTTCTTC.

By sample fraction, this clonotype is medium-sized (0.01 to 0.1%). This chain connects TRBV29-1 to TRBJ2-3; D unresolved. This CDR3 has 13 residues. CDR1 and CDR2 from the germline V gene are SQVTM and ANQGSEA. V lost 4 bases to trimming and J lost 2 bases, with 10 bases between them. CDR3 DNA sequence: TGCAGCGTTGCGGGCAGAACCACAGATACGCAGTATTTT. Translating gives CSVAGRTTDTQYF.

This clonotype has more than one count but fewer than ten. This chain joins TRBV7-9 and TRBJ2-1, with TRBD1 matching over 8 bases. Trimming took 4 bases from V and 7 from J; bases not matched to a gene: 9. This CDR3 is 15 amino acids long. Germline-derived CDR1 and CDR2 are SEHNR and FQNEAQ (reference sequence). DNA for the CDR3: TGTGCCAGCAGCTCCGGACAGGGTACGGCTAATGAGCAGTTCTTC. It is translated as CASSSGQGTANEQFF.

This clonotype was seen many times. The rearrangement links TRBV5-1 to TRBJ2-5; 7 bases map to TRBD1. The junction had 5 bases not matched to a gene; V was cut back by 5 bases and J by 1 base. The germline V gene encodes CDR1 SGHRS and CDR2 YFSETQ. This CDR3 has 14 amino acids. CDR3 sequence: CASSKGTAQETQYF. CDR3 nucleotides: TGCGCCAGCAGTAAAGGGACAGCCCAAGAGACCCAGTACTTC.

J is TRBJ2-3 and V is TRBV10-3; TRBD2 agrees at 16 bases. Per germline, CDR1 ENHRY and CDR2 SYGVKD. The CDR3 is 16 amino acids. Trimming removed 11 bases from V and 6 bases from J; junction bases left unmatched: 11. The CDR3 loop is CAVSGTSGGAWDTQYF. Written as DNA, the CDR3 is TGTGCCGTCTCCGGGACTAGCGGGGGGGCCTGGGATACGCAGTATTTT.

This clonotype was counted only a few times. This chain joins TRBV6-5 and TRBJ1-5, with D perhaps TRBD1 (6 bases). This CDR3 has 13 amino acids. The V gene's germline CDR1 is MNHEY and CDR2 SVGAGI. Trimming took off 2 bases at V and 7 bases at J, with 9 bases between the two ends. CDR3: CASSYEGGQPQHF. CDR3 sequence (DNA): TGTGCCAGCAGTTACGAGGGGGGGCAGCCCCAGCATTTT.

The J gene is TRBJ2-7, the V gene TRBV29-1; D unclear. With 1 base removed from V and 6 bases from J, the gap between germline ends came to 10 bases. This CDR3 comprises 12 residues. CDR1 is SQVTM, CDR2 ANQGSEA, per germline. As DNA, the CDR3 is TGCAGCGTTGAAGGGCAAAGGGCCGAGCAGTACTTC. Translation gives CSVEGQRAEQYF.